This T cell receptor beta chain was sequenced in a study of shared clonotypes between healthy human individuals. Study-wide results and limits: Shared clonotypes: about 5.3% naive CD4, around 3.5% naive CD8, 2.3% memory CD4, 0.4% to 0.5% memory CD8.

This clone was detected only once. No antigen is known for it. The table came from immunoSEQ multiplex PCR; TCRdb's copy has only in-frame clones and leaves some out. The table has roughly 2.2 million clones, 85% to 95% seen once; the top ten hold 0.3% to 0.4%. This receptor was obtained from a man between 18 and 29 years old in good health. Some clones in this sample may be carry-over from other donors' samples. Material: naive CD4+ T cells from PBMCs. Subset described: CD45RA+ positively selected.

CDR3 in DNA: TGTGCCAGCAGCACTGGATGGGACAGGTCGACAGATACGCAGTATTTT. Translating it yields CASSTGWDRSTDTQYF. V gene TRBV5-4 combines with J gene TRBJ2-3; 8 bases align to TRBD1. Losses at the gene ends were 4 bases for V and 3 bases for J; bases not matched to a gene: 10. Germline V lookup: CDR1 SGHNT, CDR2 YYREEE (reference sequence). CDR3 length equals 16 residues. Supplemented by reference TRBV5-4 and TRBJ2-3, the full variable domain reads ETGVTQSPTHLIKTRGQQVTLRCSSQSGHNTVSWYQQALGQGPQFIFQYYREEENGRGNFPPRFSGLQFPNYSSELNVNALELDDSALYLCASSTGWDRSTDTQYFGPGTRLTVL.